Presented here are 4 T cell receptor beta chains from one specimen sequenced in a study of beta chain features in type 1 diabetes (dated by TCRdb to 2017 to 2018). Receptor amplification or capture employed the immunoSEQ multiplex PCR assay. The entire amount of isolated RNA was reverse transcribed using the High Capacity cDNA Reverse Transcription Kit, so the sequenced TCRB transcripts were expressed ones. In TCRdb, the immuneACCESS table is reduced to in-frame sequences with V and J assigned. These tables do not hold every clone; where another copy was compared, an unresolved V gene accounts for under half, and the others remain unexplained. This sample holds 900,000 or so clones; 17% were observed only once. Of the sample, 0.023% falls within the top ten clones. Sequencing input: naive CD4+ T cells from blood. This specimen's cell subset or site label, per the study, means: true naive CD4+ T cells. The receptors shown here come from a woman aged 18-29 years in good health.

This clone has only a few counts. The V and J genes are TRBV2 and TRBJ1-4, with D tentatively TRBD1 (6 bases). V was trimmed by 7 bases and J by 0 bases, leaving 12 bases between them. CDR3 size: 15 residues. Per the germline V gene, CDR1 is SNHLY and CDR2 is FYNNEI. The CDR3 here is CASTHNRATNEKLFF. DNA for the CDR3: TGTGCCAGCACCCATAACAGGGCAACTAATGAAAAACTGTTTTTT.

V gene TRBV28 combines with J gene TRBJ2-3, with a tentative D call TRBD2 (6 bases). V lost 6 bases and J lost 2, with 12 bases in between. The germline V gene encodes CDR1 MDHEN and CDR2 SYDVKM. This CDR3 has 14 residues. The CDR3 sequence is CASSSEGTTDTQYF. For the CDR3, the DNA is TGTGCCAGCAGCTCGGAGGGGACCACAGATACGCAGTATTTT.

V gene TRBV29-1 combines with J gene TRBJ2-1, with 9 bases matching TRBD2. The CDR3 extends over 15 amino acids. Germline V CDR1 and CDR2: SQVTM, ANQGSEA. J lost 7 bases, V lost 6 bases, and 13 bases had no gene match. Here the CDR3 DNA reads TGCAGCGTGTGGATGACTAGCGGAGCAACGAATGAGCAGTTCTTC. Its protein product is CSVWMTSGATNEQFF.

This clone appeared a single time. J is TRBJ2-1 and V is TRBV9; 8 nucleotides align to TRBD2. V lost 4 bases and J lost 3; bases outside the gene matches: 6. CDR3 length equals 15 residues. Germline CDR1 and CDR2: SGDLS and YYNGEE. The CDR3 spells CASSTRTSNYNEQFF. As DNA, the CDR3 is TGTGCCAGCAGCACGCGGACTAGCAACTACAATGAGCAGTTCTTC.